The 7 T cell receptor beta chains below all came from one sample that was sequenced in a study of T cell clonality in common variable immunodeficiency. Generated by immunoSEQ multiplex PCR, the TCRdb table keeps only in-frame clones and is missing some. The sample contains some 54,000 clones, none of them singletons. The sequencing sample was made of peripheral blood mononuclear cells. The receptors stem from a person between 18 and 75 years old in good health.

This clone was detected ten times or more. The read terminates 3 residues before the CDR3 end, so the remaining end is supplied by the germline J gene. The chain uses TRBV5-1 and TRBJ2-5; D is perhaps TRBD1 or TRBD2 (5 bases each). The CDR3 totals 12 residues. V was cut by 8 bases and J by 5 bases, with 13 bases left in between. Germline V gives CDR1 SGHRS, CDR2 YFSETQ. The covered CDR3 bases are TGCGCCAGTGGGGCAGAGGGTGAGACC. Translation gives CASGAEGET. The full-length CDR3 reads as CASGAEGETQYF.

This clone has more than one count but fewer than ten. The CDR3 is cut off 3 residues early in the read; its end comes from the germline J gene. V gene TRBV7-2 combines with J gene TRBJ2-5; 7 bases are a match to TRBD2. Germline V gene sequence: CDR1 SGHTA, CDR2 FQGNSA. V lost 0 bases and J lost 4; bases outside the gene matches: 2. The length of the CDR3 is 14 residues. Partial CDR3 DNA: TGTGCCAGCAGCTTAGCGGGGAGGGGAGAGACC. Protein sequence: CASSLAGRGET. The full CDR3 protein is CASSLAGRGETQYF.

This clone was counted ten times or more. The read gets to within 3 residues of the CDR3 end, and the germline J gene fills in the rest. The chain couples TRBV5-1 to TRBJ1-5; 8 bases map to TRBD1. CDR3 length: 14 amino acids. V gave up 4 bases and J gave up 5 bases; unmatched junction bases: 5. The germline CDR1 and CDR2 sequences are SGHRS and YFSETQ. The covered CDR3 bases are TGCGCCAGCAGCCGGACAGGGACCGATCAGCCC. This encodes CASSRTGTDQP. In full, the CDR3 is CASSRTGTDQPQHF. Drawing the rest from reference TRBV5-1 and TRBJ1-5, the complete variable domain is KAGVTQTPRYLIKTRGQQVTLSCSPISGHRSVSWYQQTPGQGLQFLFEYFSETQRNKGNFPGRFSGRQFSNSRSEMNVSTLELGDSALYLCASSRTGTDQPQHFGDGTRLSIL.

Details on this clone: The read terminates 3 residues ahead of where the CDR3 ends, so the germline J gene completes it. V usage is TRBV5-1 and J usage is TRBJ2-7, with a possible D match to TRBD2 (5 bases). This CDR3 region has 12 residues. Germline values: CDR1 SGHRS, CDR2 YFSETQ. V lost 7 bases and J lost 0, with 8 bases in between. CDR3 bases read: TGCGCCAGCCGGGGAAGCTCCTACGAG. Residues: CASRGSSYE. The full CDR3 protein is CASRGSSYEQYF.

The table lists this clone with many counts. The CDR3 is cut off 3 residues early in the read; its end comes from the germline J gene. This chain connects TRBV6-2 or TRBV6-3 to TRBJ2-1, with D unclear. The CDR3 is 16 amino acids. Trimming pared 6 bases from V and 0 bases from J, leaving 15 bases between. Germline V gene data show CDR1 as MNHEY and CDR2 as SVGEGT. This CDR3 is CASSLQSLSSYNEQFF. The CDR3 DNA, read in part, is TGTGCCAGCAGCCTACAGAGCCTGAGCTCCTACAATGAG.

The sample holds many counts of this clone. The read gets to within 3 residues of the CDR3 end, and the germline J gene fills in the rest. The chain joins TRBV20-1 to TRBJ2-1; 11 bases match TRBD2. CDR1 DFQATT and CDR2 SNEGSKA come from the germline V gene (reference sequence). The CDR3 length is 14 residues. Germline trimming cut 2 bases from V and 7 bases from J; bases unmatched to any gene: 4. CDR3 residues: CSARRSGRGNEQFF. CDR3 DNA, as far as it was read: TGCAGTGCTAGACGTAGCGGGAGGGGTAATGAG.

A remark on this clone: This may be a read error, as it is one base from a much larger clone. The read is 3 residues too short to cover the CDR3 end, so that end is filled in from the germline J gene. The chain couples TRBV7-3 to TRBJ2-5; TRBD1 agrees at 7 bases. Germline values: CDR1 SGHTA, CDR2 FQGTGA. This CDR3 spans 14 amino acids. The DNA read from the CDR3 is TGTGCCAGCAGCTCGACAGGGTTCACAGATACC. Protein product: CASSSTGFTDT. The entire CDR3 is CASSSTGFTDTQYF.